This T cell receptor (beta chain) was found in a study of shared clonotypes between healthy human individuals. Study-wide background: The donor group consisted of two women and three men, aged 18 to 49. Per-donor plates numbered three CD4 naive, three CD4 memory, two CD8 naive and one CD8 memory. Study-level points and caveats: Generation probability values for non-shared clonotypes were lower than those for clonotypes shared by all four donors. Naive CD4 clonotypes overlapped across a handful of donors at approximately 5%.

This table comes from immunoSEQ multiplex PCR, and its TCRdb copy is limited to in-frame clones, with some not included. Of 600,000 to 700,000 clones listed, roughly 73% are singletons. This clone came up once. The target antigen is unknown. The germline V gene encodes CDR1 SNHLY and CDR2 FYNNEI. J was trimmed by 0 bases and V by 6 bases; bases with no gene match: 8. The length of the CDR3 is 16 residues. Sequencing input: memory CD4+ T cells sorted from blood. The subset denotes: CD45RA-negative fraction. The chain employs TRBV2 and TRBJ2-3, with TRBD2 matching over 8 bases. This receptor was identified in a woman between 25 and 40 years old in good health. CDR3 coding DNA: TGTGCCAGCAGGAAAACTAGCGGAATAAGCACAGATACGCAGTATTTT. The encoded protein is CASRKTSGISTDTQYF. Full variable domain (rest looked up from reference TRBV2 and TRBJ2-3): EPEVTQTPSHQVTQMGQEVILRCVPISNHLYFYWYRQILGQKVEFLVSFYNNEISEKSEIFDDQFSVERPDGSNFTLKIRSTKLEDSAMYFCASRKTSGISTDTQYFGPGTRLTVL.